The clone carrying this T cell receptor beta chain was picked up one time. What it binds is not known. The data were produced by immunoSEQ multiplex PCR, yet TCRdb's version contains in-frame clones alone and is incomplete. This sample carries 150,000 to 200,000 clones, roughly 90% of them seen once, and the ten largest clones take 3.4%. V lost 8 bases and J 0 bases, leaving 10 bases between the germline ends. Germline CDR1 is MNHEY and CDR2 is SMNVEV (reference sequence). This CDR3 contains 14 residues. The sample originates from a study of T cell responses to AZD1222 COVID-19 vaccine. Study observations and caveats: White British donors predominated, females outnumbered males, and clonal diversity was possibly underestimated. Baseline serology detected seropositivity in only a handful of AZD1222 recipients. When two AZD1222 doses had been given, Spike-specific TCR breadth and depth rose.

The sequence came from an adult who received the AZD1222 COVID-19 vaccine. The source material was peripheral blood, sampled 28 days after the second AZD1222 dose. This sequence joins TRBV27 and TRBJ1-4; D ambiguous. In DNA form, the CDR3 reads TGTGCCAGCGCGCGAGGAACAACTAATGAAAAACTGTTTTTT. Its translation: CASARGTTNEKLFF.